One and the same sample provided the 24 T cell receptor beta chains below, sequenced in a study of PD-1 blockade in classical Hodgkin lymphoma. Exposure to brentuximab vedotin varied, and each patient had relapsed following autologous stem cell transplantation. Repertoires were generated with immunoSEQ multiplex PCR, while TCRdb's copy carries only in-frame clones and drops some. Among some 18,000 clones listed, roughly 80% were seen once. The source material was peripheral blood mononuclear cells (PBMCs), sampled before the second cycle of nivolumab. The receptors stem from a human donor with classical Hodgkin lymphoma.

The rearrangement links TRBV30 to TRBJ1-1, with D maybe TRBD1 (6 bases). Germline-derived CDR1 and CDR2 are GTSNPN and SVGIG (reference sequence). The CDR3 totals 13 residues. Trimming removed 2 bases at V and 6 bases at J, with 13 bases between. The CDR3 DNA is TGTGCCTGGAGTTTAACCGGACAGTCTGAAGCTTTCTTT. Translating it yields CAWSLTGQSEAFF. The full variable domain, with the rest looked up from reference TRBV30 and TRBJ1-1, is SQTIHQWPATLVQPVGSPLSLECTVEGTSNPNLYWYRQAAGRGLQLLFYSVGIGQISSEVPQNLSASRPQDRQFILSSKKLLLSDSGFYLCAWSLTGQSEAFFGQGTRLTVV.

The chain has TRBV6-6 and TRBJ1-1; no reliable D call. The germline V gene has CDR1 MNHNY and CDR2 SVGAGI (reference sequence). The CDR3 is 12 residues long. V gave up 6 bases and J gave up 6 bases, with 11 bases separating them. The CDR3 is CASSPPEAEAFF. The CDR3, as DNA: TGTGCCAGCAGCCCCCCCGAGGCTGAAGCTTTCTTT.

The chain links TRBV19 to TRBJ1-1; TRBD1 is a possible D gene (5 bases). The length of the CDR3 is 13 residues. V lost 1 base to trimming and J lost 6 bases, with 9 bases between them. The germline CDR1 and CDR2 sequences are LNHDA and SQIVND (reference sequence). The CDR3 loop is CASSIGRGSEAFF. Here the CDR3 DNA reads TGTGCCAGTAGTATAGGGCGGGGCTCTGAAGCTTTCTTT.

The rearrangement joins TRBV5-1 to TRBJ2-4; D is tentatively TRBD1 or TRBD2 (5 bases each). The CDR3 loop spans 17 amino acids. In germline, CDR1 is SGHRS, CDR2 YFSETQ. Deletions cut 1 base from V and 0 bases from J, with 14 bases between. CDR3 nucleotide sequence: TGCGCCAGCAGCTTGCGGGGCGGTGAGTTAGCCAAAAACATTCAGTACTTC. This translates into CASSLRGGELAKNIQYF.

The V and J genes are TRBV6-1 and TRBJ2-1; D is ambiguous. CDR3 length: 12 amino acids. The germline V gene encodes CDR1 MNHNS and CDR2 SASEGT. Trimming removed 7 bases at V and 2 bases at J, with 6 bases between. The chain's CDR3 is CASMGTYNEQFF. CDR3 coding DNA: TGTGCCAGCATGGGAACCTACAATGAGCAGTTCTTC.

The V call is TRBV19, the J call TRBJ2-3, with 8 positions matching TRBD2. V lost 0 bases and J lost 5; bases outside the gene matches: 1. Germline V gene data show CDR1 as LNHDA and CDR2 as SQIVND (reference sequence). The CDR3 has 14 amino acids. CDR3 residues: CASSIDREGDTQYF. CDR3 DNA: TGTGCCAGTAGTATAGACCGGGAGGGAGATACGCAGTATTTT.

This clone came up a few times. The V call is TRBV4-2, the J call TRBJ1-3; D gene uncertain. Germline assignment: CDR1 LGHNA and CDR2 YNFKEQ. The CDR3 length is 14 residues. The V and J ends lost 0 bases and 1 base respectively, with 4 bases between them. The CDR3 sequence: CASSQDVSGNTIYF. The CDR3 DNA sequence: TGTGCCAGCAGCCAAGACGTATCTGGAAACACCATATATTTT.

This clone was seen once. The V and J genes are TRBV5-8 and TRBJ1-2, with D perhaps TRBD1 (6 bases). CDR3 length: 16 amino acids. Deletions cut 0 bases from V and 3 bases from J, with 15 bases between. CDR1 is SGHTS, CDR2 YDEGEE, per germline. The CDR3 DNA reads TGTGCCAGCAGCTTGGAGAGGGACACAGGCTACTATGGCTACACCTTC. Translated, it gives CASSLERDTGYYGYTF.

This chain joins TRBV5-1 and TRBJ2-7, with D perhaps TRBD1 (5 bases). Germline loops: CDR1 SGHRS, CDR2 YFSETQ. CDR3 length: 14 amino acids. V was pared by 2 bases and J by 2 bases, with 11 bases between. The CDR3 sequence is CASSFRAGPYEQYF. The CDR3 nucleotides read TGCGCCAGCAGCTTCAGAGCAGGGCCCTACGAGCAGTACTTC.

This clone has more than one count but fewer than ten. V and J are TRBV25-1 and TRBJ1-6; D is unresolved. V was shortened by 2 bases and J by 10 bases, with 12 bases between the two germline ends. Germline assignment: CDR1 MGHDK and CDR2 SYGVNS. CDR3 length: 14 amino acids. The CDR3 coding sequence is TGTGCCAGCAGTGAAGACCGCGGTGCATCACCCCTCCACTTT. Residues: CASSEDRGASPLHF.

The V gene is TRBV10-3, the J gene TRBJ2-5; D may be TRBD2 (5 bases). The closer fit of TRBJ2-7 to the DNA end suggests the J call may be wrong. Germline assignment: CDR1 ENHRY and CDR2 SYGVKD. The CDR3 consists of 13 residues. This CDR3 reads CAISEWTGYEQYF. Written as DNA, the CDR3 is TGTGCCATCAGTGAGTGGACTGGTTACGAGCAGTACTTC.

The chain links TRBV29-1 to TRBJ1-1; 7 bases agree with TRBD1. Germline CDR1 and CDR2: SQVTM and ANQGSEA. Germline trimming cut 6 bases from V and 4 bases from J; bases unmatched to any gene: 8. The CDR3 is 13 residues long. The CDR3 DNA reads as TGCAGCGTCGAGGGACAGATGGGCACTGAAGCTTTCTTT. Amino acids: CSVEGQMGTEAFF. The whole variable domain, filled in from reference TRBV29-1 and TRBJ1-1, reads SAVISQKPSRDICQRGTSLTIQCQVDSQVTMMFWYRQQPGQSLTLIATANQGSEATYESGFVIDKFPISRPNLTFSTLTVSNMSPEDSSIYLCSVEGQMGTEAFFGQGTRLTVV.

The V and J genes are TRBV4-1 and TRBJ2-3; no definite D call. The germline CDR1 and CDR2 sequences are MGHRA and YSYEKL. The CDR3 is 13 amino acids. Deletions cut 0 bases from V and 6 bases from J, with 7 bases between. Here the CDR3 reads CASSQDPGDTQYF. Written as DNA, the CDR3 is TGCGCCAGCAGCCAAGATCCCGGCGATACGCAGTATTTT.

The J gene is TRBJ2-2, the V gene TRBV30, with 7 bases aligning to TRBD1. The germline V gene encodes CDR1 GTSNPN and CDR2 SVGIG (reference sequence). V shed 4 bases and J 6 bases; nucleotides not matched to a gene: 11. CDR3 size: 15 residues. The CDR3 DNA sequence: TGTGCCTGGAAAAGACAGGGTCAGATAGCCGGGGAGCTGTTTTTT. Encoded protein: CAWKRQGQIAGELFF.

This chain links TRBV11-2 with TRBJ2-1, with D unresolved. Germline V CDR1 and CDR2: SGHAT, FQNNGV. This CDR3 comprises 12 residues. V lost 5 bases and J lost 10, with 12 bases in between. CDR3 DNA sequence: TGTGCCAGCAGCATCTCCCTACAGGAGCAGTTCTTC. As protein: CASSISLQEQFF.

The rearrangement links TRBV27 to TRBJ2-2; D is unclear. This CDR3 is built from 16 residues. Germline V CDR1 and CDR2: MNHEY, SMNVEV (reference sequence). Trimming took off 8 bases at V and 0 bases at J, with 16 bases between the two ends. The DNA of the CDR3 is TGTGCCAGCTCCCCCCCCGACACGCCGAACACCGGGGAGCTGTTTTTT. It yields the protein CASSPPDTPNTGELFF.

The genes are TRBV7-9 and TRBJ2-3, with 9 bases lining up with TRBD2. The CDR3 loop spans 16 amino acids. V shed 2 bases, J shed 2 bases, and the junction held 5 bases outside the gene matches. CDR1 is SEHNR and CDR2 is FQNEAQ in the germline V gene (reference sequence). Written as DNA, the CDR3 is TGTGCCAGCAGCTTAATGACTAGCGGATACACAGATACGCAGTATTTT. The encoded protein is CASSLMTSGYTDTQYF.

CDR3 DNA: TGTGCCAGCAGCTTGACTGGGGCCAACGTCCTGACTTTC. It encodes CASSLTGANVLTF. The V gene is TRBV7-6, the J gene TRBJ2-6; D is unresolved. Germline values: CDR1 SGHVS, CDR2 FNYEAQ. The CDR3 is 13 residues long. The V end was cut by 3 bases, the J end by 2 bases, with 2 bases between.

The chain couples TRBV2 to TRBJ1-3; possibly TRBD1 for D (5 bases). Trimming removed 7 bases from V and 4 bases from J, with 17 bases in between. Germline V gene sequence: CDR1 SNHLY, CDR2 FYNNEI. This CDR3 comprises 15 residues. The CDR3 protein is CASIILQGGGNTIYF. The CDR3 bases are TGTGCCAGCATAATCCTCCAGGGAGGCGGAAACACCATATATTTT.

The chain has TRBV6-5 and TRBJ2-7; 10 positions agree with TRBD1. With V trimmed by 6 bases and J by 3 bases, 8 bases remained unmatched. Looked up from germline, CDR1 is MNHEY and CDR2 is SVGAGI. The CDR3 runs to 15 residues. The CDR3 reads CASRFRDRGGYEQYF. CDR3 nucleotides: TGTGCCAGCAGGTTCCGGGACAGGGGAGGCTACGAGCAGTACTTC.

The chain recombines TRBV30 with TRBJ1-1; tentative D call: TRBD1 (5 bases). V lost 0 bases and J 7 bases, leaving 15 bases between the germline ends. Germline V gene data show CDR1 as GTSNPN and CDR2 as SVGIG (reference sequence). The CDR3 spans 14 residues. CDR3 coding DNA: TGTGCCTGGAGTGTTAGGGCCAGGGAGTATGAAGCTTTCTTT. It is translated as CAWSVRAREYEAFF.

V usage is TRBV6-5 and J usage is TRBJ2-2; 7 bases align to TRBD1. CDR1 is MNHEY, CDR2 SVGAGI, per germline. V gave up 5 bases and J gave up 2 bases; unmatched junction bases: 2. The CDR3 runs 14 residues. CDR3 bases: TGTGCCAGCAGTCGGGACAGAAACACCGGGGAGCTGTTTTTT. Translation gives CASSRDRNTGELFF.

This clone was picked up a small number of times. The V gene is TRBV6-1, the J gene TRBJ1-4, with 8 bases fitting TRBD1. Trimming took 6 bases from V and 8 from J; bases not matched to a gene: 8. Germline V CDR1 and CDR2: MNHNS, SASEGT. CDR3 length equals 14 residues. This chain's CDR3 is CASRPVDRAEKLFF. CDR3 DNA: TGTGCCAGCAGACCCGTGGACAGGGCGGAAAAACTGTTTTTT.

The V call is TRBV5-4, the J call TRBJ1-4; D is undetermined. The CDR3 is 14 residues long. The germline V and J ends were trimmed by 4 bases and 1 base, with 8 bases remaining between them. Per the germline V gene, CDR1 is SGHNT and CDR2 is YYREEE (reference sequence). CDR3 region: CASSPAGTNEKLFF. In DNA, the CDR3 is TGTGCCAGCAGCCCGGCCGGAACTAATGAAAAACTGTTTTTT.